The sequence of this T cell receptor (beta chain) was determined in a study of shared clonotypes between healthy human individuals. Each sample came from a Caucasian adult donor living in Nashville, Tennessee. The CDR3 has 14 amino acids. With respect to this clone: Antigen specificity is unknown.

Findings and limits, study-wide: Across a handful of donors, naive CD4 shared 5% to 5.5%, naive CD8 more than 3%, memory CD4 roughly 2.3%, memory CD8 around 0.42%.

The data were produced by immunoSEQ multiplex PCR, yet TCRdb's version contains in-frame clones alone and is incomplete. The sample includes millions of clones, over 85% of them seen just once. V is TRBV21-1 and J is TRBJ1-5; the DNA was not compared with TRBD1, the D call given in the table. TRBV21-1 is shown as a pseudogene. This receptor was obtained from a man younger than 35 in good health. Sample: naive CD4+ T cells sorted from blood. The sample's subset: CD45RA+ positively selected. Here the CDR3 reads CASSKGAPGQPQHF. The CDR3, as DNA: TGTGCCAGCAGCAAAGGGGCCCCAGGGCAGCCCCAGCATTTT.